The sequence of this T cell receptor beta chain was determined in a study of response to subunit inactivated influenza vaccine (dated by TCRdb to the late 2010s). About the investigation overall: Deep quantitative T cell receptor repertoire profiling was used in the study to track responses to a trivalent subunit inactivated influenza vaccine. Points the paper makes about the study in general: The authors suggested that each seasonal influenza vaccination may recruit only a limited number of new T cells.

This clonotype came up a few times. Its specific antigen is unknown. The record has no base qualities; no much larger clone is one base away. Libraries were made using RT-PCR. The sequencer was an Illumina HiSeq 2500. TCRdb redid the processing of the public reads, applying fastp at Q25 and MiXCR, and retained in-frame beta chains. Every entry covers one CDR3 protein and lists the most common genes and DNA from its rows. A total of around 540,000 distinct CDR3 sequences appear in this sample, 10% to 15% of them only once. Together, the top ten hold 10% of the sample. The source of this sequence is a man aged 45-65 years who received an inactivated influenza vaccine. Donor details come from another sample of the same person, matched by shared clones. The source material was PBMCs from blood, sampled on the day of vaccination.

The CDR3 protein sequence reads: CASSVGTGVETQYF. The DNA is TGTGCCAGCAGCGTAGGGACTGGTGTGGAGACCCAGTACTTC. This chain is built from TRBV9 and TRBJ2-5; possibly the D gene is TRBD2, per 5 matching bases. CDR1 and CDR2, looked up from the germline V gene, are SGDLS and YYNGEE. V and J are truncated by 0 bases and 5 bases respectively, leaving an intervening sequence of 11 bases. The CDR3 contains 14 residues, cysteine and phenylalanine counted. Of the read, only the CDR3 DNA is kept; its 42 bases are in frame from base 1.